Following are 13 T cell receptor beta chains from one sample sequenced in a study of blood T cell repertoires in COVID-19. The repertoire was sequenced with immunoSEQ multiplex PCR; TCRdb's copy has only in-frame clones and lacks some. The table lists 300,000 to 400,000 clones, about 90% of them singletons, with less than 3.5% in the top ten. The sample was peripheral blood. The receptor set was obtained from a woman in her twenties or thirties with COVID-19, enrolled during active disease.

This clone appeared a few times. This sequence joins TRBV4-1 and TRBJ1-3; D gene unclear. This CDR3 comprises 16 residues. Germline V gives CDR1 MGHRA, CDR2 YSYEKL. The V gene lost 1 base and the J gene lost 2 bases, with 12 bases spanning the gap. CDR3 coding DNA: TGCGCCAGCAGCCAAGTAGAAGGAGGTCCTGGAAACACCATATATTTT. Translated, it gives CASSQVEGGPGNTIYF.

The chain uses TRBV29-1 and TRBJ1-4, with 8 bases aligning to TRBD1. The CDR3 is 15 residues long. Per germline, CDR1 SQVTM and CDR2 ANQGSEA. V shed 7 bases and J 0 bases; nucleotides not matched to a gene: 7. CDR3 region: CSARTGSATNEKLFF. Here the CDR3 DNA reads TGCAGCGCTAGGACAGGGTCGGCAACTAATGAAAAACTGTTTTTT.

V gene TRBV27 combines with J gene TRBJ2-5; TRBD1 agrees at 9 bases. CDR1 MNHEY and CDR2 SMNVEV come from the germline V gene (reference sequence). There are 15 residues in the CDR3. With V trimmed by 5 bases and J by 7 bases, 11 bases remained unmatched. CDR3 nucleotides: TGTGCCAGCAGTACCATCAACAGGGGGCGGGGGACCCAGTACTTC. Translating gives CASSTINRGRGTQYF.

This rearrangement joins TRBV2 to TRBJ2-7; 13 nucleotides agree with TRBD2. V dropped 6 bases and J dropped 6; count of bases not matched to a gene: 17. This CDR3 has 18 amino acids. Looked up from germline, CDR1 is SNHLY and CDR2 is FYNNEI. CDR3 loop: CASSRYLGLAGPNREQYF. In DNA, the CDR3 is TGTGCCAGCAGCAGATATCTGGGACTAGCGGGACCAAACCGCGAGCAGTACTTC.

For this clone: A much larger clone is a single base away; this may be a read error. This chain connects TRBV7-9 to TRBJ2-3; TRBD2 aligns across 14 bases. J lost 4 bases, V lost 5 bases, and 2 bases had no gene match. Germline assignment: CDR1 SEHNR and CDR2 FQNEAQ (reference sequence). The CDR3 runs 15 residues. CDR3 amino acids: CASSPTSGRADTQYF. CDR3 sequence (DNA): TGTGCCAGCAGCCCGACTAGCGGGAGGGCAGATACGCAGTATTTT.

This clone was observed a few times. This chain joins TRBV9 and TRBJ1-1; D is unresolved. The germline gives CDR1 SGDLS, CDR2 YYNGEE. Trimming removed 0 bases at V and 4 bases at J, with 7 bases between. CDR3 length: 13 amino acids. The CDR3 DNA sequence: TGTGCCAGCAGCGTAGGAGGGCCCACTGAAGCTTTCTTT. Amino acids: CASSVGGPTEAFF.

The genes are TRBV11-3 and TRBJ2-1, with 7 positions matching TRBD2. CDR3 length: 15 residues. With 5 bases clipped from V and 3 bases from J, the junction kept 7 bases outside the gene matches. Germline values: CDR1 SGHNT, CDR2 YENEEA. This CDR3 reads CASSRGSGIYNEQFF. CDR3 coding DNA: TGTGCCAGCAGCCGAGGGAGCGGGATCTACAATGAGCAGTTCTTC.

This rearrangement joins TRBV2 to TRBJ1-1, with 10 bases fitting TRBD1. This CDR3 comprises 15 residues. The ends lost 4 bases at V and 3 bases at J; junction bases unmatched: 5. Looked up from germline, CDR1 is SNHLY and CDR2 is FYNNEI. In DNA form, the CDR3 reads TGTGCCAGCAGTGCTCGGACAGGGGGACACACTGAAGCTTTCTTT. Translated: CASSARTGGHTEAFF. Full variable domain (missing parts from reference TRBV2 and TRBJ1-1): EPEVTQTPSHQVTQMGQEVILRCVPISNHLYFYWYRQILGQKVEFLVSFYNNEISEKSEIFDDQFSVERPDGSNFTLKIRSTKLEDSAMYFCASSARTGGHTEAFFGQGTRLTVV.

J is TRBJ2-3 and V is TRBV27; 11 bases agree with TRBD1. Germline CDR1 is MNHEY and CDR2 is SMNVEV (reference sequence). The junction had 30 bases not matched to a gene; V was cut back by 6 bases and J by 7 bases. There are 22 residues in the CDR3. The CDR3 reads CASSPTTTGTGGLVSVLYTQYF. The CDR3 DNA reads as TGTGCCAGCAGCCCGACCACTACCGGGACAGGGGGTTTGGTATCCGTACTATATACGCAGTATTTT.

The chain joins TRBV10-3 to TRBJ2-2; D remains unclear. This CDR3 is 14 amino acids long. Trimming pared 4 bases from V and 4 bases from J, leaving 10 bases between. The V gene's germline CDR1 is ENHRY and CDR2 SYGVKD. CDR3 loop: CAISVLSTTGELFF. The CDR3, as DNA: TGTGCCATCAGTGTACTATCTACCACCGGGGAGCTGTTTTTT.

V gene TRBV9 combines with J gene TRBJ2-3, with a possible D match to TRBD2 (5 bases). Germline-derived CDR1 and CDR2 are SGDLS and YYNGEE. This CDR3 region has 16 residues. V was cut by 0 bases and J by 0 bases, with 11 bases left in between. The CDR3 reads CASSVDAAASTDTQYF. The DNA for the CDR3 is TGTGCCAGCAGCGTAGATGCAGCGGCAAGCACAGATACGCAGTATTTT. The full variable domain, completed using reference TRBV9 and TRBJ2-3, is DSGVTQTPKHLITATGQRVTLRCSPRSGDLSVYWYQQSLDQGLQFLIQYYNGEERAKGNILERFSAQQFPDLHSELNLSSLELGDSALYFCASSVDAAASTDTQYFGPGTRLTVL.

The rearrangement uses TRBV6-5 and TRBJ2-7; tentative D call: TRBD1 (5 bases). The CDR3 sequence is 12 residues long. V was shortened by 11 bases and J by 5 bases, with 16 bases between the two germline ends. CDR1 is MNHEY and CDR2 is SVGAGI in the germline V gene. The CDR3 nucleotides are TGTGCCTCCCAGGCCAGGGTCCACGAGCAGTACTTC. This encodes CASQARVHEQYF.

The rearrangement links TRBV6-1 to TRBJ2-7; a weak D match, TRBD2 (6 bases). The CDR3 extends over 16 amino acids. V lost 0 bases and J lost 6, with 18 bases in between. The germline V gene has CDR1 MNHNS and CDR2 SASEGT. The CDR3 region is CASSEAGGLLPREQYF. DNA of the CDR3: TGTGCCAGCAGTGAAGCGGGGGGTCTCCTACCTCGCGAGCAGTACTTC.